This TCR beta chain was captured by sequencing in a study of T cell responses to AZD1222 COVID-19 vaccine. CDR3 length: 15 amino acids. Trimming shortened V by 0 bases and J by 2 bases, and 11 bases separated the two germline ends. The germline V gene has CDR1 SGHTS and CDR2 YDEGEE. Concerning this clone: Its antigen is unidentified.

Study outcomes and limitations: Vaccine-associated CD4 TCRs ranged over spike, dominating at 160-218 and 743-854. Rises in breadth and depth of Spike-specific TCRs came after two AZD1222 doses.

Sequencing used immunoSEQ multiplex PCR; TCRdb keeps in-frame clones, though not all of them. The sample gives about 85,000 clones, over 80% of which show up once; under 20% is in the top ten. The sample was peripheral blood, taken on day 0 of AZD1222 vaccination. The chain combines TRBV5-8 with TRBJ1-2; D gene unclear. The source of this sequence is an adult in good health. The CDR3 protein is CASSLEGGRNYGYTF. CDR3 coding DNA: TGTGCCAGCAGCTTGGAGGGTGGGCGGAACTATGGCTACACCTTC. Full variable domain (outside the CDR3, taken from reference TRBV5-8 and TRBJ1-2): EAGVTQSPTHLIKTRGQQATLRCSPISGHTSVYWYQQALGLGLQFLLWYDEGEERNRGNFPPRFSGRQFPNYSSELNVNALELEDSALYLCASSLEGGRNYGYTFGSGTRLTVV.